This TCR beta chain was obtained from a study of blood T cell repertoires in COVID-19. The V gene's germline CDR1 is LNHDA and CDR2 SQIVND (reference sequence). The V end lost 0 bases, the J end lost 6 bases, and 5 bases lay between the germline ends. The CDR3 has 13 residues. Original analysis: Reference gene primer amplification yielded estimated nucleated cell counts. TCRdb's copy holds only in-frame clones and misses some; the assay was immunoSEQ multiplex PCR. Clone size and the V and J calls come from that table; the DNA yielded D and trimming. The table records roughly 32,000 clones, approximately 86% of them present only once.

The sequencing input was peripheral blood. This rearrangement joins TRBV19 to TRBJ2-2; no reliable D call. This receptor was identified in a woman older than 75 with active or convalescent COVID-19. CDR3 DNA: TGTGCCAGTAGTATAGACCATTCCGGGGAGCTGTTTTTT. Its protein product is CASSIDHSGELFF.